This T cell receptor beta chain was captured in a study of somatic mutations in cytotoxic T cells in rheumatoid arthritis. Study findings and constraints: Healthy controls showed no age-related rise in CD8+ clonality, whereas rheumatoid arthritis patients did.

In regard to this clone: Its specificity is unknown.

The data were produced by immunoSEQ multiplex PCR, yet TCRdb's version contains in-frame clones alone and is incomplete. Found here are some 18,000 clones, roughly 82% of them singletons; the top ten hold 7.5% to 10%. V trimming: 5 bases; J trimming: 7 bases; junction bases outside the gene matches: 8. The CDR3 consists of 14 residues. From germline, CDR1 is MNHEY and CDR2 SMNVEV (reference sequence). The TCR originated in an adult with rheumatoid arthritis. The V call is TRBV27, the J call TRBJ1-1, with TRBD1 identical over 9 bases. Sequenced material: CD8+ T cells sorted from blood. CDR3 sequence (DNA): TGTGCCAGCAGTGCCCCCGGGACAGGGATTGAAGCTTTCTTT. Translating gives CASSAPGTGIEAFF.